This T cell receptor beta chain emerged from a study of Ad26.COV2.S vaccination and SARS-CoV-2 variants. Notes on the study in general: Recipients of vaccine and of placebo showed similar breadth of their non-spike TCR repertoires. Individuals receiving vaccine had higher spike-specific TCR breadth than placebo recipients did. Possibly, TCR breadth and depth analyses underestimated total T cell responses. Reportedly, spike-specific CD8+ and CD4+ T cell responses achieved substantial breadth once vaccination had taken place.

Details on this clone: Its antigen is still unknown.

This CDR3 is 15 amino acids long. V gave up 9 bases and J gave up 4 bases, with 21 bases separating them. Germline CDR1 is MNHEY and CDR2 is SVGAGI. This table comes from immunoSEQ multiplex PCR, and its TCRdb copy is limited to in-frame clones, with some not included. The sample contains approximately 400,000 clones, 92% of which appear only once. The sequencing used peripheral blood, collected after recovery from COVID-19. J is TRBJ1-2 and V is TRBV6-5; perhaps TRBD1 as D (6 bases). The clonotype was recovered from a human donor who had recovered from COVID-19. The CDR3 bases are TGTGCCAGTGCGGGGGGGGGCTTAAGGGGCTATGGCTACACCTTC. Protein sequence: CASAGGGLRGYGYTF.